This TCR beta chain was recovered during a study of CD4 and CD8 cells across lung adenocarcinoma regions. The V gene end was trimmed by 5 bases and the J gene end by 5 bases; junction bases not matched to a gene: 4. The CDR3 is 13 amino acids. Germline V gene sequence: CDR1 SGHTA, CDR2 FQGNSA. TCRdb reanalysed the PCR reads using MiXCR and keeps one entry per CDR3 protein. The sample shows 7,500 or so distinct CDR3 sequences, roughly 53% of them seen only once. This clonotype has a single count. The sample comprised CD8+ T cells from the center of a lung tumor. The receptor comes from a male donor with lung adenocarcinoma. The CD4 and CD8 labels of this study may be unreliable. The chain is built from TRBV7-2 and TRBJ2-3; 7 nucleotides align to TRBD2. CDR3 sequence (DNA): TGTGCCAGCAGCCCTCCGGGGGGAGATACGCAGTATTTT. It is translated as CASSPPGGDTQYF.